This TCR beta chain emerged from a study of OX40 agonist ivuxolimab in advanced cancers. Study overall: Participants, 82.7% male, averaged about 59 years of age, ranging from roughly 20 to 85. Treatment received earlier with anti-PD-1, anti-PD-L1 or anti-CTLA-4 agents was allowed, and over 35% had some. Regarding the study as a whole: CD4+ T cells averaged fewer expanded clones than CD8+ T cells.

As to this clone: Its antigen is unidentified.

This table comes from immunoSEQ multiplex PCR, and its TCRdb copy is limited to in-frame clones, with some not included. This table holds 55,000 to 65,000 clones, over 75% found once. This CDR3 has 14 amino acids. V gave up 2 bases and J gave up 1 base, with 6 bases separating them. Per germline, CDR1 SNHLY and CDR2 FYNNEI. Any history of autoimmune disease or systemic immunosuppression disqualified patients. This sample comprised CD4+ or CD8+ T cells sorted from blood, obtained in a trial of the OX40 agonist ivuxolimab. The J gene is TRBJ1-5, the V gene TRBV2; D unclear. This TCR was sampled from an adult with an advanced solid tumor such as melanoma, head and neck, liver or kidney cancer. In DNA form, the CDR3 reads TGTGCCAGCAGTGAATCGGGCAGCAATCAGCCCCAGCATTTT. Translation: CASSESGSNQPQHF.